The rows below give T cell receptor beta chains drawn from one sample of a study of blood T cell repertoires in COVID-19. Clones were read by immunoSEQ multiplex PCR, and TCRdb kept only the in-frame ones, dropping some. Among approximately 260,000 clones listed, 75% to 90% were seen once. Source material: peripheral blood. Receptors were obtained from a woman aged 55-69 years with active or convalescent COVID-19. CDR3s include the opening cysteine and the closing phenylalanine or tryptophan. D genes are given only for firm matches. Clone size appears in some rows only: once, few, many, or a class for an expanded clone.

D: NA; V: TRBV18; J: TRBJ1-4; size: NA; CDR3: CASSPQGQGEKLFF; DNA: TGTGCCAGCTCACCACAGGGGCAGGGTGAAAAACTGTTTTTT
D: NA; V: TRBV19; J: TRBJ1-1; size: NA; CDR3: CASSIDGQLNTEAFF; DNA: TGTGCCAGTAGTATAGATGGACAGCTAAACACTGAAGCTTTCTTT
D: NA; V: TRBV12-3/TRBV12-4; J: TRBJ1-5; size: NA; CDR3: CASTGAGMTQHF; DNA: TGTGCCAGCACAGGGGCCGGAATGACCCAGCATTTT
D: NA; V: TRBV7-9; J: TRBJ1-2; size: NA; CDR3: CASSDLGLTGTNGYTF; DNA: TGTGCCAGCAGCGACTTGGGACTTACGGGCACCAATGGCTACACCTTC
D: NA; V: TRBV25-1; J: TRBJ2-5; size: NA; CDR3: CASSGSGETQYF; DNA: TGTGCCAGCAGTGGTAGCGGAGAGACCCAGTACTTC
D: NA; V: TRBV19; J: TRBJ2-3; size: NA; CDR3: CASSISRVPTDTQYF; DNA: TGTGCCAGTAGTATCTCCAGGGTGCCCACAGATACGCAGTATTTT
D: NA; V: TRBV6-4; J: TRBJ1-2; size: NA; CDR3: CASSEVGGGINYGYTF; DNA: TGTGCCAGCAGTGAAGTTGGGGGAGGAATAAACTATGGCTACACCTTC
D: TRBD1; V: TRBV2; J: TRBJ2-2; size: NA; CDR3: CASRGQYNTGELFF; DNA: TGTGCCAGCAGGGGACAGTACAACACCGGGGAGCTGTTTTTT
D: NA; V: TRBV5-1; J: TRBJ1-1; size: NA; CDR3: CASSLEVGLNTEAFF; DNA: TGCGCCAGCAGCTTGGAGGTGGGCTTGAACACTGAAGCTTTCTTT
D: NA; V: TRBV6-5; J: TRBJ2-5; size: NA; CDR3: CASSYGWQGQETQYF; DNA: TGTGCCAGCAGTTACGGGTGGCAGGGACAAGAGACCCAGTACTTC
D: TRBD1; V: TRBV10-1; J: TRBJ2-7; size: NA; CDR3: CASSETHRGRDEQYF; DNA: TGCGCCAGCAGTGAGACCCACAGGGGCCGGGACGAGCAGTACTTC
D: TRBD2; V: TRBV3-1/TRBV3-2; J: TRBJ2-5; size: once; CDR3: CASSHLAGGGWQTQYF; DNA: TGTGCCAGCAGCCACCTAGCGGGGGGCGGGTGGCAGACCCAGTACTTC
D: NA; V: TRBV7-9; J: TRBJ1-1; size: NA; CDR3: CASSLSGITEAFF; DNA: TGTGCCAGCAGCTTGTCAGGGATCACTGAAGCTTTCTTT
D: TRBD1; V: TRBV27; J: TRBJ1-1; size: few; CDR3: CASKDRGLNTEAFF; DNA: TGTGCCAGCAAAGACAGGGGGTTGAACACTGAAGCTTTCTTT
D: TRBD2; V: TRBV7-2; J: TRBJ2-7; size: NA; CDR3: CASSLGGGGPSYEQYF; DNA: TGTGCCAGCAGCTTAGGCGGCGGGGGTCCCTCCTACGAGCAGTACTTC